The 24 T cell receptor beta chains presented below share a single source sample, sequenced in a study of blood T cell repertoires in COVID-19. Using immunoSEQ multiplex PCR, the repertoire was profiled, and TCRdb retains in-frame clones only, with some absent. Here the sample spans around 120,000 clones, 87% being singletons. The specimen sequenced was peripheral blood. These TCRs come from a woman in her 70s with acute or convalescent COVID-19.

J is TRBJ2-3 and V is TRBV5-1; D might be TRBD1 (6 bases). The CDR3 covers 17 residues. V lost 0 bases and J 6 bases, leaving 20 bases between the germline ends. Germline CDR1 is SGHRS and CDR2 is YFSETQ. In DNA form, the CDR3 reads TGCGCCAGCAGCTTGGCCGTGTTAGGGGGACCCTCGGATACGCAGTATTTT. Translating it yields CASSLAVLGGPSDTQYF.

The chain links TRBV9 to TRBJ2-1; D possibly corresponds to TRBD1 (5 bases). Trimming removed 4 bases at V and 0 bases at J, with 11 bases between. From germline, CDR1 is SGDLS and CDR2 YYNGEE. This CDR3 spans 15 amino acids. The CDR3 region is CASSPQALSYNEQFF. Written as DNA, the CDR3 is TGTGCCAGCAGCCCACAGGCGCTCTCCTACAATGAGCAGTTCTTC.

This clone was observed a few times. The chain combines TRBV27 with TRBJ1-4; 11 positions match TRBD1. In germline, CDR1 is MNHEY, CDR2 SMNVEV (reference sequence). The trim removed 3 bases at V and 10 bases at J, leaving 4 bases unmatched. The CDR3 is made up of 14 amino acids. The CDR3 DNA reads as TGTGCCAGCAGTTTGGCTGGGACAGGGGGAAAACTGTTTTTT. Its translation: CASSLAGTGGKLFF.

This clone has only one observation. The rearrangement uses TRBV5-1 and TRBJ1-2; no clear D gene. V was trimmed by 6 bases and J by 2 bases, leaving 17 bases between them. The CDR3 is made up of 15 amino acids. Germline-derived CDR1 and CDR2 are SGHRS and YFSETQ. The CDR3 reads CASTPGEAGNYGYTF. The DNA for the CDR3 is TGCGCCAGCACCCCCGGGGAGGCGGGCAACTATGGCTACACCTTC.

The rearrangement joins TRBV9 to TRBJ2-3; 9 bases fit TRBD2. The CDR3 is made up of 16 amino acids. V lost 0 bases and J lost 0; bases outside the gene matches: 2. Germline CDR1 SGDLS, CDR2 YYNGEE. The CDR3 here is CASSVGAGGSTDTQYF. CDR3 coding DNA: TGTGCCAGCAGCGTAGGAGCGGGGGGTAGCACAGATACGCAGTATTTT.

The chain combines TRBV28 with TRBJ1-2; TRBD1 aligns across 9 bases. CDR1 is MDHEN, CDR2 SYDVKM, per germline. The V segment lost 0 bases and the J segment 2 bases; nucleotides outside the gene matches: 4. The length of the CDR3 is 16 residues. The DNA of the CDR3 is TGTGCCAGCAGTTTATGGGGAGACAGGGGGAACTATGGCTACACCTTC. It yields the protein CASSLWGDRGNYGYTF.

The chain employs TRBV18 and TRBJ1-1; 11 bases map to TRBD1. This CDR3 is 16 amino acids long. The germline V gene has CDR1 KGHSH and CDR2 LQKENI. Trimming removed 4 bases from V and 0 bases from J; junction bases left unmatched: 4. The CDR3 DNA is TGTGCCAGCTCACTAGGACAGGGGGCCATGAACACTGAAGCTTTCTTT. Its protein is CASSLGQGAMNTEAFF.

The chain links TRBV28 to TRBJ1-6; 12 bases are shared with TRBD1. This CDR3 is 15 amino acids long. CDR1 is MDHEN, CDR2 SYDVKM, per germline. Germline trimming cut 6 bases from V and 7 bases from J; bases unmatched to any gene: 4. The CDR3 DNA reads TGTGCCAGCAGGGGACAGGGGGCTTTCAATTCACCCCTCCACTTT. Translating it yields CASRGQGAFNSPLHF.

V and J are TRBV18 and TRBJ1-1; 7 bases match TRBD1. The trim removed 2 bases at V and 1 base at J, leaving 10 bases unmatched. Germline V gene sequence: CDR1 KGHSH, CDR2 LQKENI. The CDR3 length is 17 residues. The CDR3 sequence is CASSPSPNDRANTEAFF. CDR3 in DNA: TGTGCCAGCTCACCAAGCCCAAACGACAGGGCGAACACTGAAGCTTTCTTT.

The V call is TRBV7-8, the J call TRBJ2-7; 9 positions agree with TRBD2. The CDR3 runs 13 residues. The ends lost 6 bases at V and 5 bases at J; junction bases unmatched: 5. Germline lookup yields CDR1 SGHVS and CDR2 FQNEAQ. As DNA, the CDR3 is TGTGCCAGCAGGACGCGGGGGGGCCACGAGCAGTACTTC. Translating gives CASRTRGGHEQYF.

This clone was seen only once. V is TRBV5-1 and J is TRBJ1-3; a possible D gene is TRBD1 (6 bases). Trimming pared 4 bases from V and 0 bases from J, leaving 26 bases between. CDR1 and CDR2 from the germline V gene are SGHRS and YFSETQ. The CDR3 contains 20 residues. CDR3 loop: CASSLIGPGQIFNSGNTIYF. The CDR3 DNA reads TGCGCCAGCAGCCTAATCGGTCCGGGACAAATTTTCAACTCTGGAAACACCATATATTTT.

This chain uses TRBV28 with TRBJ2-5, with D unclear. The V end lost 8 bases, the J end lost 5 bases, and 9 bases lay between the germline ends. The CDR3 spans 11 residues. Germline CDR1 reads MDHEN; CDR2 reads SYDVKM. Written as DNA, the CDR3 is TGTGCCAGCTCAGGTTGGGAGACCCAGTACTTC. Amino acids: CASSGWETQYF.

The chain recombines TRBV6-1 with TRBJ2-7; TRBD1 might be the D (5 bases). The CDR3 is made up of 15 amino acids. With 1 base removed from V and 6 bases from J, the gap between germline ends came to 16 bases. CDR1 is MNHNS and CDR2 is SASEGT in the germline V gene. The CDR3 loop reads CASSEETGKSSEQYF. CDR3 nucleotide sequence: TGTGCCAGCAGTGAAGAAACAGGCAAGTCCAGCGAGCAGTACTTC.

The DNA for the CDR3 is TGTGCCAGCAGCTTAGGGGGGACTATCGTTGGCACCGGGGAGCTGTTTTTT. It translates to CASSLGGTIVGTGELFF. The chain has TRBV7-3 and TRBJ2-2; 7 bases fit TRBD2. This CDR3 has 17 residues. V was clipped by 2 bases and J by 4 bases; unmatched bases: 10. In germline, CDR1 is SGHTA, CDR2 FQGTGA.

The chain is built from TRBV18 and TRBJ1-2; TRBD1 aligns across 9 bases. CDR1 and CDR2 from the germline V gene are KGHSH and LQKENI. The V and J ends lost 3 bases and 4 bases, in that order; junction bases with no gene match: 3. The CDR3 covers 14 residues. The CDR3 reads CASSPAGQGYGYTF. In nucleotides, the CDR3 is TGTGCCAGCTCACCTGCGGGACAGGGCTATGGCTACACCTTC.

CDR3 region: CASSFSMTGTYEQYF. CDR3 in DNA: TGTGCCAGCAGTTTCAGCATGACGGGTACCTACGAGCAGTACTTC. The chain carries TRBV28 and TRBJ2-7; D gene ambiguous. CDR1 and CDR2 from the germline V gene are MDHEN and SYDVKM. This CDR3 has 15 residues. Between the trimmed V and J ends, which lost 3 bases and 2 bases, there was a span of 14 bases.

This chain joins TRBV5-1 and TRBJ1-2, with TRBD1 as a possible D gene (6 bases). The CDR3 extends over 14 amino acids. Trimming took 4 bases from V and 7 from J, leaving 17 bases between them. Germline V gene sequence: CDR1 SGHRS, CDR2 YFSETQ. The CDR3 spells CASSQPNRESGYTF. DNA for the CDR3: TGCGCCAGCAGCCAACCGAACAGGGAATCTGGCTACACCTTC.

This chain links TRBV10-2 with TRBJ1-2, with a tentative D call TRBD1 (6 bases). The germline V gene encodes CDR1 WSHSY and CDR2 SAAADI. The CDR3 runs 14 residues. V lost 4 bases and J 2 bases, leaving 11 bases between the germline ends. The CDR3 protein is CASSGQARNYGYTF. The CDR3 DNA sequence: TGCGCCAGCAGTGGACAGGCGAGGAACTATGGCTACACCTTC.

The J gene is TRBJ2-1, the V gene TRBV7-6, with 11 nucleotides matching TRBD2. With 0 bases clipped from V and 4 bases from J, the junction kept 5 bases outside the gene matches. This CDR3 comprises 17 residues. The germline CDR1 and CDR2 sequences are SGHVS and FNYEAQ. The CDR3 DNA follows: TGTGCCAGCAGCTTAGCGTCTAGCGGGGGGTCTTACAATGAGCAGTTCTTC. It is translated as CASSLASSGGSYNEQFF.

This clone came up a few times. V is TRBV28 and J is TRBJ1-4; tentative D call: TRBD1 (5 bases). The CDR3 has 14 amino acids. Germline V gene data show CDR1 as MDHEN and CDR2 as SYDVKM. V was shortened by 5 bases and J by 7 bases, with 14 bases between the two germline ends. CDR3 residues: CASSVTVRGEKLFF. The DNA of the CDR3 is TGTGCCAGCAGTGTTACAGTTAGGGGTGAAAAACTGTTTTTT.

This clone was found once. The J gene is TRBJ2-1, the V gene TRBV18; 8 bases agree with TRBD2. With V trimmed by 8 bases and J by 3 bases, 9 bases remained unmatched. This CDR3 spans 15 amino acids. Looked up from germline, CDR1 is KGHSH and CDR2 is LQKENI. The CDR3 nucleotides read TGTGCCAGCACCGTCACTAGCGGAGTCTACAATGAGCAGTTCTTC. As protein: CASTVTSGVYNEQFF.

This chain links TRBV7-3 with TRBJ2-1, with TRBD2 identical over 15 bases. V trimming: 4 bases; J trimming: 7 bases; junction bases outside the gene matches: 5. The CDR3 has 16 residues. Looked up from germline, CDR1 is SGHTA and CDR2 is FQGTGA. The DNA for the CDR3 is TGTGCCAGCAGCTCGGGACTAGCGGGGGGTTCGAATGAGCAGTTCTTC. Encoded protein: CASSSGLAGGSNEQFF.

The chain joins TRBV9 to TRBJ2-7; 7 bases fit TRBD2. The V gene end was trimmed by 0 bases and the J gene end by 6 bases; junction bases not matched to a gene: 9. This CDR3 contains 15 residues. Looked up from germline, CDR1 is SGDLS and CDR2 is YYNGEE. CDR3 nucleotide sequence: TGTGCCAGCAGCGTAGGCCCCGGGGGGAGGTCCGAGCAGTACTTC. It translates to CASSVGPGGRSEQYF.

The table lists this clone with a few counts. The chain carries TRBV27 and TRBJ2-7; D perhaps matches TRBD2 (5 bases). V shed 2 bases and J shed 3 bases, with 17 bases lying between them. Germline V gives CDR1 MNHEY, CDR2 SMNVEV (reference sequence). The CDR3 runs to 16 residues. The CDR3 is CASSLNSLRGLYEQYF. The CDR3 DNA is TGTGCCAGCAGTTTAAATTCTCTAAGAGGGCTCTACGAGCAGTACTTC.